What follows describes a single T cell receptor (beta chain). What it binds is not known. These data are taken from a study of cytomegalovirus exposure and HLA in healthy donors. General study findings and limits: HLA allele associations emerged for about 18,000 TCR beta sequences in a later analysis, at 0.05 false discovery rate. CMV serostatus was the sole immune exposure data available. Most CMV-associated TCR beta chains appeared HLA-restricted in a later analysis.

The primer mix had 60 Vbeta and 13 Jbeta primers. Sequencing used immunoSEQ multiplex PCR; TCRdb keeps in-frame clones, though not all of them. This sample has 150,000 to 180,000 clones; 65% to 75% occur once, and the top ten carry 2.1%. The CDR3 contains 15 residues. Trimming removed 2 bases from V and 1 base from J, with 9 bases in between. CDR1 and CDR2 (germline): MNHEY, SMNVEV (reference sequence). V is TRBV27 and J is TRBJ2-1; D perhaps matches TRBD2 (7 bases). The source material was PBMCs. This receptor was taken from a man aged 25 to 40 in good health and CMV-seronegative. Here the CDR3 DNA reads TGTGCCAGCAGTTTAAAGGGGGGGTCCTACAATGAGCAGTTCTTC. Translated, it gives CASSLKGGSYNEQFF.